This note documents a single T cell receptor beta chain sequence. Only in-frame clones appear in the TCRdb table, and some are missing; sequencing was by immunoSEQ multiplex PCR. The sample records tens of thousands of clones, about 86% being singletons. The entry originates in a study of blood T cell repertoires in COVID-19. The V segment lost 3 bases and the J segment 3 bases; nucleotides outside the gene matches: 8. Germline CDR1 and CDR2: SGHNT and YYREEE (reference sequence). This CDR3 has 15 residues. Sample: peripheral blood. The V and J genes are TRBV5-4 and TRBJ2-7; 8 bases line up with TRBD1. This clonotype originated in an older woman with acute or convalescent COVID-19. CDR3 sequence reads: CASSSPGQADYEQYF. DNA of the CDR3: TGTGCCAGCAGCTCGCCGGGACAGGCGGACTACGAGCAGTACTTC. Full variable domain (remainder filled in from reference TRBV5-4 and TRBJ2-7): ETGVTQSPTHLIKTRGQQVTLRCSSQSGHNTVSWYQQALGQGPQFIFQYYREEENGRGNFPPRFSGLQFPNYSSELNVNALELDDSALYLCASSSPGQADYEQYFGPGTRLTVT.